Following are 8 T cell receptor beta chains from one sample sequenced in a study of T-cell reconstitution after alpha-beta-depleted transplantation in children (dated by TCRdb to about 2016). Libraries came from PCR. Instrument on record: Illumina HiSeq 2500. To normalize quantification of the TCRbeta repertoire, the TCR libraries were built with molecular barcoding that relied on unique molecular identifiers. TCRdb reanalyzed the raw reads on its own, using fastp at Q25 for trimming and MiXCR for clone calling, and kept in-frame beta chains. Each CDR3 protein appears once, grouped with its most common genes and DNA. Here the sample has 230,000 or so distinct CDR3 sequences; approximately 12% occur a single time. Roughly 2.6% of the sample is in the top ten clones. Sequenced here: PBMCs from the stem cell graft donor, sampled from the stem cell graft. These receptors all come from a human donor who donated a stem cell graft to a child with acute lymphoblastic leukemia.

The chain recombines TRBV30 with TRBJ2-7; no reliable D call. The V and J ends lost 7 bases and 0 bases respectively, with 10 bases between them. CDR3 length: 12 amino acids. Germline loops: CDR1 GTSNPN, CDR2 SVGIG (reference sequence). CDR3 sequence (DNA): TGTGCCTTCAGAGGTAGCTCCTACGAGCAGTACTTC. Translated, it gives CAFRGSSYEQYF.

This clonotype was seen at least ten times. The chain joins TRBV12-3 or TRBV12-4 to TRBJ2-5; D possibly corresponds to TRBD2 (6 bases). This CDR3 comprises 16 residues. Trimming shortened V by 8 bases and J by 4 bases, and 23 bases separated the two germline ends. CDR3 coding DNA: TGTGCCAGCGGTCTAGGCGGGGTCTCTATGGGAGAGACCCAGTACTTC. Translating gives CASGLGGVSMGETQYF.

This clonotype has at least ten counts. The chain joins TRBV18 to TRBJ1-1; weak D call: TRBD1 (6 bases). V was clipped by 6 bases and J by 4 bases, with 15 bases between them. Germline CDR1 reads KGHSH; CDR2 reads LQKENI. This CDR3 is 14 amino acids long. CDR3 nucleotides: TGTGCCAGCTCTCCGAACAGGGTTGGCACTGAAGCTTTCTTT. Translating it yields CASSPNRVGTEAFF.

In its sample, this clonotype was seen a few times. The CDR3 spells CASSGLTGELRSNYGYTF. CDR3 nucleotides: TGTGCCAGCAGCGGGTTAACAGGGGAACTAAGGTCAAACTATGGCTACACCTTC. V usage is TRBV11-1 and J usage is TRBJ1-2; TRBD1 agrees at 7 bases. The CDR3 is made up of 18 amino acids. V lost 5 bases, J lost 2 bases, and 17 bases stayed unmatched. Germline V gives CDR1 SGHAT, CDR2 FQDESV (reference sequence).

This clonotype was observed many times. The rearrangement links TRBV4-3 to TRBJ2-3, with D tentatively TRBD2 (6 bases). The CDR3 is 15 amino acids. The V and J ends lost 6 bases and 7 bases respectively, with 20 bases between them. Germline CDR1 and CDR2: LGHNA and YSLEER. In DNA, the CDR3 is TGCGCCAGCAGTCCCGGGGGACCCCGCGGGAATACGCAGTATTTT. Encoded protein: CASSPGGPRGNTQYF.

Notes on this clonotype: One end of the junction varies from germline; a read error may be responsible. The V call is TRBV7-9, the J call TRBJ1-4; 9 bases map to TRBD1. CDR3 length equals 14 residues. Germline V gene lookup returns CDR1 SEHNR and CDR2 FQNEAQ (reference sequence). In nucleotides, the CDR3 is TGTGCCAGCAGCTCGGGACAGGGTAATGAAAAACCGTTTTTT. Its protein is CASSSGQGNEKPFF.

This clonotype was found many times. The chain links TRBV15 to TRBJ2-3, with a tentative D call TRBD2 (6 bases). Germline values: CDR1 LNHNV, CDR2 YYDKDF (reference sequence). V was cut by 3 bases and J by 2 bases, with 6 bases left in between. The CDR3 extends over 13 amino acids. CDR3 sequence reads: CATSRRDTDTQYF. The CDR3 DNA reads TGTGCCACCAGCAGGCGGGACACAGATACGCAGTATTTT.

This clonotype was detected ten times or more. The V gene is TRBV28, the J gene TRBJ2-7; perhaps TRBD2 as D (5 bases). Germline V gene data show CDR1 as MDHEN and CDR2 as SYDVKM. V dropped 9 bases and J dropped 3 bases, with 15 bases sitting between them. This CDR3 region has 13 residues. In nucleotides, the CDR3 is TGTGCCAGTAAAGTCAGCGGAGGCTACGAGCAGTACTTC. Translated, it gives CASKVSGGYEQYF.